The subject of this entry is one T cell receptor beta chain. These data originate in a study of OX40 agonist ivuxolimab in advanced cancers. Assay: immunoSEQ multiplex PCR; the TCRdb copy retains only in-frame clones and omits some. This table holds 70,000 to 95,000 clones, under 95% found once. This CDR3 region has 14 residues. Trimming removed 1 base at V and 2 bases at J, with 7 bases between. Germline CDR1 SGHTA, CDR2 FQGNSA. The chain combines TRBV7-2 with TRBJ2-3; the D gene is possibly TRBD2 (5 bases). This specimen was CD4+ or CD8+ T cells sorted from blood, taken in a trial of the OX40 agonist ivuxolimab. The receptor was isolated from an adult with an advanced solid tumor such as melanoma, head and neck, liver or kidney cancer. In DNA, the CDR3 is TGTGCCAGCAGCTTAGGGGGAGACACAGATACGCAGTATTTT. Translating gives CASSLGGDTDTQYF.